This T cell receptor (beta chain) was identified during a study of blood T cell repertoires in COVID-19. Libraries were prepared by immunoSEQ multiplex PCR; TCRdb keeps only in-frame clonotypes and omits some of them. Among roughly 76,000 clones, more than 85% were seen once, and the ten largest hold 4.8%. This CDR3 is built from 15 residues. Germline values: CDR1 MDHEN, CDR2 SYDVKM. The ends were cut back, 2 bases at V and 0 bases at J, with 8 bases in the middle. The clonotype was recovered from a woman aged 55-75 years with active COVID-19. Sample: peripheral blood. The V call is TRBV28, the J call TRBJ1-5, with D uncertain. DNA of the CDR3: TGTGCCAGCAGTTTAAGGCGGTATAGCAATCAGCCCCAGCATTTT. Its translation: CASSLRRYSNQPQHF.